This T cell receptor (beta chain) was observed in a study of T-cell memory formation after mild COVID-19. MiXCR, run by TCRdb on the 5' RACE reads, gives a single entry per CDR3 protein. The sample lists around 110,000 distinct CDR3 sequences; 13% to 15% were seen once. This clonotype was detected only a few times. The sample was PBMCs or a T cell subset sorted from them (not recorded which). The TCR was taken from a man aged 18 to 35 who had mild COVID-19 (a few samples of this study predate the infection). Cell type and time point are not known.

The CDR3 protein is CSVLPGPGTNEQFF. The CDR3 nucleotides read TGCAGCGTTCTTCCGGGACCCGGGACCAATGAGCAGTTCTTC. The chain couples TRBV29-1 to TRBJ2-1; the D gene could be TRBD1 or TRBD2 (5 bases each). This CDR3 spans 14 amino acids. In germline, CDR1 is SQVTM, CDR2 ANQGSEA. V shed 5 bases and J shed 6 bases, with 17 bases lying between them.